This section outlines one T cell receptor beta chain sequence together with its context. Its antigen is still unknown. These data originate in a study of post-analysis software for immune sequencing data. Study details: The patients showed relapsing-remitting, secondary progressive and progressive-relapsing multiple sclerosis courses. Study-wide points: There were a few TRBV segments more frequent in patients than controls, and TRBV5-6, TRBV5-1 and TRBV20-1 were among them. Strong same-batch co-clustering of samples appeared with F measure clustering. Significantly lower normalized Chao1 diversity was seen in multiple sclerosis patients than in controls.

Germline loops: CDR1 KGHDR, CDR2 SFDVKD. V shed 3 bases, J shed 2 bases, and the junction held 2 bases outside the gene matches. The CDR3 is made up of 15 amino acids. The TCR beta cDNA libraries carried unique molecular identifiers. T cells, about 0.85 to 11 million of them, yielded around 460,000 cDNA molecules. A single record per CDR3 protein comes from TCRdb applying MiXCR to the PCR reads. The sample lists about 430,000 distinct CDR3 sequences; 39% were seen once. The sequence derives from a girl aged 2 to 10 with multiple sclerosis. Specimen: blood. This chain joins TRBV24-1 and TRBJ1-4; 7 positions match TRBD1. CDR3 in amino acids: CATSDKQGTNEKLFF. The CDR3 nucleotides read TGTGCCACCAGTGATAAACAGGGGACTAATGAAAAACTGTTTTTT.